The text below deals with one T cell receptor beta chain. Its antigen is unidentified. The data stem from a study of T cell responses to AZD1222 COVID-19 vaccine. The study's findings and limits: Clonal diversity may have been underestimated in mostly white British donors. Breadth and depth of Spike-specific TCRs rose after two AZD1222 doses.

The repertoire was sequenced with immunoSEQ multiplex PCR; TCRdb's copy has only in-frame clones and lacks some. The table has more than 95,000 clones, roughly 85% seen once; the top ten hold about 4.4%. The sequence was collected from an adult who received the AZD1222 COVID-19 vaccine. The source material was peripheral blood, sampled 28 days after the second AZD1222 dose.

CDR3 protein: CASSWELAGGPVIRFF. CDR3 DNA: TGTGCCAGCAGCTGGGAACTAGCGGGGGGGCCGGTAATACGGTTCTTC. The chain uses TRBV5-4 and TRBJ2-1, with 13 bases matching TRBD2. Germline V gene data show CDR1 as SGHNT and CDR2 as YYREEE (reference sequence). The CDR3 is 16 amino acids. Germline trimming cut 3 bases from V and 15 bases from J; bases unmatched to any gene: 15.